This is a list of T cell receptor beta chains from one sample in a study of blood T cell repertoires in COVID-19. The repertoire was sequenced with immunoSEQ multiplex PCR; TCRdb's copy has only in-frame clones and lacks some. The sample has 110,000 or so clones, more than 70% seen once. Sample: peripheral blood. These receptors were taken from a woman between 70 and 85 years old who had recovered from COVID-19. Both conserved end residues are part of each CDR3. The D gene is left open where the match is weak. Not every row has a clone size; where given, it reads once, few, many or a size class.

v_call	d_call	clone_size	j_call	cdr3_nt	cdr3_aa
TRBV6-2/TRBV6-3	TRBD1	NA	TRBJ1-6	TGTGCCAGCAGTACAGGGGGAGATTCACCCCTCCACTTT	CASSTGGDSPLHF
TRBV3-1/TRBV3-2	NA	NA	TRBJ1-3	TGTGCCAGCAGCCAAGATCCAGTAACTGGAAACACCATATATTTT	CASSQDPVTGNTIYF
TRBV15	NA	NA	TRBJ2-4	TGTGCCACCAGCAGAAGTTGGCAGATAAACATTCAGTACTTC	CATSRSWQINIQYF
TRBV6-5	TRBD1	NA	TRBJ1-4	TGTGCCAGCAGTAACAGGGGTGGCGAAAAACTGTTTTTT	CASSNRGGEKLFF
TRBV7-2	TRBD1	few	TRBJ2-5	TGTGCCAGCAGCCCGGACAGGGTTCGAGAGACCCAGTACTTC	CASSPDRVRETQYF
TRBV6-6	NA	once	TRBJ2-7	TGTGCCAGCAGAAACACCAATAACTACGAGCAGTACTTC	CASRNTNNYEQYF
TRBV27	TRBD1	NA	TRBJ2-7	TGTGCCAGCAGTTTCCGGACAGGGGAAGAGCAGTACTTC	CASSFRTGEEQYF
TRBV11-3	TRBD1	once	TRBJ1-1	TGTGCCAGCAGCGTCGGGACAGTTAACACTGAAGCTTTCTTT	CASSVGTVNTEAFF
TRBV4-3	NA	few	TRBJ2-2	TGCGCCAGCAGCCAAAGAAGAGCCGGGGAGCTGTTTTTT	CASSQRRAGELFF
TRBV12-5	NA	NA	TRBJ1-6	TGTGCTAGTCGGGATGGGGATTCACCCCTCCACTTT	CASRDGDSPLHF
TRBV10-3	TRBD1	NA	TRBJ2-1	TGTGCCATCAGGGGGACAGTGGAGGCGGTTGGGCAGTTCTTC	CAIRGTVEAVGQFF
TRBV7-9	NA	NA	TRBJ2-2	TGTGCCAGCAGCTTAAAACTCAACACCGGGGAGCTGTTTTTT	CASSLKLNTGELFF
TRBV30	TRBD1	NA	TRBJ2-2	TGTGCCTGGAGGGGACAGCCAAACACCGGGGAGCTGTTTTTT	CAWRGQPNTGELFF
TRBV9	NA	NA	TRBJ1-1	TGTGCCAGCAGCGCACTCACAGGGAAAGGCACTGAAGCTTTCTTT	CASSALTGKGTEAFF
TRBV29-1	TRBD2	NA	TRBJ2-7	TGCAGCGTCACTCTCGGACTAGCGAACTACGAGCAGTACTTC	CSVTLGLANYEQYF
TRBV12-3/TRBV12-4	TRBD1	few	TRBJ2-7	TGTGCCAGCAGTTTACACAGGGGGAACGAGCAGTACTTC	CASSLHRGNEQYF
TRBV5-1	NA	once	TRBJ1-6	TGCGCCAGCAGCCCGTCGACTCCGAGCTCCTATAATTCACCCCTCCACTTT	CASSPSTPSSYNSPLHF
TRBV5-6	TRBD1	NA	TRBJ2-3	TGTGCCAGCAGCCGAACAGGGGGCAAGACAGATACGCAGTATTTT	CASSRTGGKTDTQYF
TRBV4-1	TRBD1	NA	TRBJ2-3	TGCGCCAGCAGCCAAGAGCCGAAGGGGGCTCAAGCCAAGCGAGATACGCAGTATTTT	CASSQEPKGAQAKRDTQYF
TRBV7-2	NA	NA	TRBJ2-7	TGTGCCAGCAGCTTAGAAACTGTAGCGGAGCAGTACTTC	CASSLETVAEQYF
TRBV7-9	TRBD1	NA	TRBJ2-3	TGTGCCAGCAGCTTGGGGGGCAGGGGGCCGTCAGATACGCAGTATTTT	CASSLGGRGPSDTQYF
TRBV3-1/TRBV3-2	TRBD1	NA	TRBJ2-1	TGTGCCAGCAGCCTCACAGGGGGGTACGTGGTGTTCTTC	CASSLTGGYVVFF
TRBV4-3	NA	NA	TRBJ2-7	TGCGCCAGCAGCCAAGAACGGGTCTCCTACGAGCAGTACTTC	CASSQERVSYEQYF
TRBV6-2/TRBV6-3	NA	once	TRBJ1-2	TGTGCCAGCAGTTACTCGAGAGGGTATGGCTACACCTTC	CASSYSRGYGYTF
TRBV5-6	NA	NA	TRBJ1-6	TGTGCCAGCAGCTTATTTGGAGTTTCACCCCTCCACTTT	CASSLFGVSPLHF
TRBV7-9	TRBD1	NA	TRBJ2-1	TGTGCCAGCAGCTTAACAGGGGGAGCCGCCTACAATGAGCAGTTCTTC	CASSLTGGAAYNEQFF
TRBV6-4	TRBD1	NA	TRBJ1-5	TGTGCCAGCAGTGCGGACAGGGGACTAGGGCCCCAGCATTTT	CASSADRGLGPQHF
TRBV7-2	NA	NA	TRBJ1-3	TGTGCCAGCAGCTCATATAGTAGAGGAAACACCATATATTTT	CASSSYSRGNTIYF
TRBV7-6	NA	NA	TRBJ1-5	TGTGCCAGCAGCTTAAGCTACAATCAGCCCCAGCATTTT	CASSLSYNQPQHF
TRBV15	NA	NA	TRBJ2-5	TGTGCCACCGACAACGGAGGGACCCAGTACTTC	CATDNGGTQYF
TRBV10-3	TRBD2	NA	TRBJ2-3	TGTGCCATCAGTGAGTCCGCCGGGGGGGGCCGCACAGATACGCAGTATTTT	CAISESAGGGRTDTQYF